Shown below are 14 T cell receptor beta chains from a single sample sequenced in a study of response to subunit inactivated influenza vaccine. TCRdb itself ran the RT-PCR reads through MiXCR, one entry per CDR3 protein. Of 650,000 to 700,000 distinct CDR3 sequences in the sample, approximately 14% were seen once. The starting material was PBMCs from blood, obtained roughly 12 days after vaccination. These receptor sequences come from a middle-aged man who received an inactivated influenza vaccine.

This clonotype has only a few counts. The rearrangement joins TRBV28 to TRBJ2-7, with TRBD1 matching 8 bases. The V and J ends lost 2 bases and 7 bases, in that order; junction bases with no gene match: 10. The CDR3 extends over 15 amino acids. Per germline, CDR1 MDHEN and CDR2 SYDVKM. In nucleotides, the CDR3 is TGTGCCAGCAGTTTAGGAAGTCAGGGGGCGGGAGAGCAGTACTTC. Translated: CASSLGSQGAGEQYF.

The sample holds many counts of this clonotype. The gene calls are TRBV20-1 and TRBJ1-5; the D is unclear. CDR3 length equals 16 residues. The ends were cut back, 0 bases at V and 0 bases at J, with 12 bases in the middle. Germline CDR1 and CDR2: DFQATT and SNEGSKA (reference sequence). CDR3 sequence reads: CSARDLRHDSNQPQHF. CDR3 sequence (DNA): TGCAGTGCTAGAGATCTTCGCCACGATAGCAATCAGCCCCAGCATTTT.

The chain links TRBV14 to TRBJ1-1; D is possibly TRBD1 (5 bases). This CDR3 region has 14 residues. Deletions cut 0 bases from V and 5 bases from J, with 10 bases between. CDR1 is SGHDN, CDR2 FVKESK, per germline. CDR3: CASSQEGVWTEAFF. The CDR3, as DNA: TGTGCCAGCAGCCAAGAGGGGGTCTGGACTGAAGCTTTCTTT.

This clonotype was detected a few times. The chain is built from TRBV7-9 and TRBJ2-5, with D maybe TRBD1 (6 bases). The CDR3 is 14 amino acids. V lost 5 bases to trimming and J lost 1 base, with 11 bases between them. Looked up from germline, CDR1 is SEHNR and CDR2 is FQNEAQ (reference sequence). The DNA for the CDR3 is TGTGCCAGCAGCAGACGACAGGCCCAAGAGACCCAGTACTTC. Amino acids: CASSRRQAQETQYF.

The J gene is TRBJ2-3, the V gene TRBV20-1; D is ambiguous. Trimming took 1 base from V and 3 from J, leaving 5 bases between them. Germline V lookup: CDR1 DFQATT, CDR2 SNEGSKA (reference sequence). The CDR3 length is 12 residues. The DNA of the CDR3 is TGCAGTGCTAGAGTGGGTACAGATACGCAGTATTTT. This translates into CSARVGTDTQYF.

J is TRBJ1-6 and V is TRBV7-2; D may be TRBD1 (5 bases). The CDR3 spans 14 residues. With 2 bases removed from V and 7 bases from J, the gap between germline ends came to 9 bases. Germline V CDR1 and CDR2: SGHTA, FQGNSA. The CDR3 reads CASSLSGLNSPLHF. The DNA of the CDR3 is TGTGCCAGCAGCTTATCAGGGCTCAATTCACCCCTCCACTTT.

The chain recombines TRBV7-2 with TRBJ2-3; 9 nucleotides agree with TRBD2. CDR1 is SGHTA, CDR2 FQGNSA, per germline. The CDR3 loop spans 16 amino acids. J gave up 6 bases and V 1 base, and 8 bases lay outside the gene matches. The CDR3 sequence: CASSLVAGGLMDTQYF. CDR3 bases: TGTGCCAGCAGCTTAGTGGCGGGAGGGCTCATGGATACGCAGTATTTT.

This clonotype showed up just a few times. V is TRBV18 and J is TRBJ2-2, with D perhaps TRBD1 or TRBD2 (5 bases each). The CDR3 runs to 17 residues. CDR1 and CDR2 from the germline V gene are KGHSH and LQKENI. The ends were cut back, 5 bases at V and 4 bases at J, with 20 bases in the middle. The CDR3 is CASSGFPGTVITGELFF. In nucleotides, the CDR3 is TGTGCCAGCTCAGGATTCCCGGGGACGGTGATCACCGGGGAGCTGTTTTTT.

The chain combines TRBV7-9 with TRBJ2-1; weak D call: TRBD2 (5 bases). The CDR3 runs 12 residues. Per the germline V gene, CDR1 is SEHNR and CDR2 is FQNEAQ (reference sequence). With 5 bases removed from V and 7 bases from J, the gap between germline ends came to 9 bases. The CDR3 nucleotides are TGTGCCAGCAGCCACGGCGGGAATGAGCAGTTCTTC. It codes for CASSHGGNEQFF.

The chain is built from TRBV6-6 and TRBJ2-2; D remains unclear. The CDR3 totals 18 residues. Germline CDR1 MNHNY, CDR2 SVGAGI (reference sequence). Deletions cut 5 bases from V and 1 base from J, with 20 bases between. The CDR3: CASSRTLDSRKNTGELFF. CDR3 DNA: TGTGCCAGCAGTAGAACTCTTGACTCCCGAAAGAACACCGGGGAGCTGTTTTTT.

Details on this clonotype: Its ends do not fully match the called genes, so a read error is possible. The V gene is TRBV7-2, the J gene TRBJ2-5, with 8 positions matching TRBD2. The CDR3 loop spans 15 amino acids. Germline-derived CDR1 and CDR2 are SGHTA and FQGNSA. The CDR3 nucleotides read TGTGTCAGCAGGCCCGGGGGGGGGCCCCAAGAGACCCAGTACTTC. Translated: CVSRPGGGPQETQYF.

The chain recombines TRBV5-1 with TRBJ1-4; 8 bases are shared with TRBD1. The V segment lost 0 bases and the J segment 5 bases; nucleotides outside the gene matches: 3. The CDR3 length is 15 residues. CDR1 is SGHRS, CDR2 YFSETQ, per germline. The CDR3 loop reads CASSLGRDRNEKLFF. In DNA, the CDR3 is TGCGCCAGCAGCTTGGGCCGGGACAGGAATGAAAAACTGTTTTTT.

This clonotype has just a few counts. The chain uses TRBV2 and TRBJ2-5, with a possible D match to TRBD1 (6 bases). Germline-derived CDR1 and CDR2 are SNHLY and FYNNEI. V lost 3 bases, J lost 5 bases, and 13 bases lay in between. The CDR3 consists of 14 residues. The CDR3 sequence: CASSDPLGAETQYF. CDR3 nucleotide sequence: TGTGCCAGCAGTGACCCTCTGGGGGCTGAGACCCAGTACTTC.

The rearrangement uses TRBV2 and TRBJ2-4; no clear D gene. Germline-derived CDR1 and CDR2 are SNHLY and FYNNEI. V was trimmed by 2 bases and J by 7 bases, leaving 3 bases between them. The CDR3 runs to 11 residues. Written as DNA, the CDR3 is TGTGCCAGCAGTGAAAGGAACATTCAGTACTTC. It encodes CASSERNIQYF. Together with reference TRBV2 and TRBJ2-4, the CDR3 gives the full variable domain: EPEVTQTPSHQVTQMGQEVILRCVPISNHLYFYWYRQILGQKVEFLVSFYNNEISEKSEIFDDQFSVERPDGSNFTLKIRSTKLEDSAMYFCASSERNIQYFGAGTRLSVL.